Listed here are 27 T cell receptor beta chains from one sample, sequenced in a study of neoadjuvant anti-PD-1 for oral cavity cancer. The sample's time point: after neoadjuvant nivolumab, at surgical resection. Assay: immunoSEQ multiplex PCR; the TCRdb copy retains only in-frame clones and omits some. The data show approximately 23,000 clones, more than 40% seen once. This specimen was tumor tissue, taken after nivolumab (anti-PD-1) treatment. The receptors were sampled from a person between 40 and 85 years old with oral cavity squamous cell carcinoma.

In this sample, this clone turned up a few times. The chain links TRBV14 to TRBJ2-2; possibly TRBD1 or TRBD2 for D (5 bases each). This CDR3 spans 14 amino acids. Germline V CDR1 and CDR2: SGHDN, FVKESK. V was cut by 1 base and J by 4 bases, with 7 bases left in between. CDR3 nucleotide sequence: TGTGCCAGCAGCCAAGCTGGGGGCACCGGGGAGCTGTTTTTT. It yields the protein CASSQAGGTGELFF. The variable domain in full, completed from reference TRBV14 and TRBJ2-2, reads EAGVTQFPSHSVIEKGQTVTLRCDPISGHDNLYWYRRVMGKEIKFLLHFVKESKQDESGMPNNRFLAERTGGTYSTLKVQPAELEDSGVYFCASSQAGGTGELFFGEGSRLTVL.

Here the CDR3 DNA reads TGCGCCAGCAGCTTGAATGGGGTTGAGCAGTTCTTC. It codes for CASSLNGVEQFF. The chain is built from TRBV5-1 and TRBJ2-1; D is ambiguous. The CDR3 runs to 12 residues. The germline CDR1 and CDR2 sequences are SGHRS and YFSETQ. The ends were cut back, 1 base at V and 9 bases at J, with 8 bases in the middle.

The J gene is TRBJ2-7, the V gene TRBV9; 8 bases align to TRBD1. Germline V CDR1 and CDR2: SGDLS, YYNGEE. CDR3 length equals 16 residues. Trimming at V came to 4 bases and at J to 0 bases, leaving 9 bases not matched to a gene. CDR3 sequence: CASSPRQGRTSYEQYF. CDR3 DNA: TGTGCCAGCAGCCCACGACAGGGGAGAACCTCCTACGAGCAGTACTTC.

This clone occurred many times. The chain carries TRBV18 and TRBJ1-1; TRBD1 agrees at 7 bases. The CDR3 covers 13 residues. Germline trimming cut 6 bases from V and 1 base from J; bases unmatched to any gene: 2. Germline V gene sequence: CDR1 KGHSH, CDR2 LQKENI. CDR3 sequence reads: CASSRQGNTEAFF. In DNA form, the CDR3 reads TGTGCCAGCTCTCGACAGGGGAACACTGAAGCTTTCTTT.

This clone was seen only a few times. The CDR3 sequence: CASRGTGAYEQYF. For the CDR3, the DNA is TGTGCCAGCAGGGGGACAGGGGCCTACGAGCAGTACTTC. The V and J genes are TRBV2 and TRBJ2-7; 10 positions match TRBD1. With V trimmed by 6 bases and J by 2 bases, 1 base remained unmatched. Germline loops: CDR1 SNHLY, CDR2 FYNNEI. CDR3 length equals 13 residues.

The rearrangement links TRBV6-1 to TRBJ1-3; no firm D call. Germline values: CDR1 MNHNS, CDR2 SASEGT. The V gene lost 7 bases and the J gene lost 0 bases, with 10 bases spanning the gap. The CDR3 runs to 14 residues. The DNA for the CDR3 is TGTGCCAGCATGTCCGAATTCTCTGGAAACACCATATATTTT. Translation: CASMSEFSGNTIYF.

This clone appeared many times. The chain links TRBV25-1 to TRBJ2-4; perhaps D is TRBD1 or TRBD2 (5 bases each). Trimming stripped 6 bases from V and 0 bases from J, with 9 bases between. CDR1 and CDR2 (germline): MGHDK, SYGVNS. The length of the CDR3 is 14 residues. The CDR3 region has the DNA TGTGCCAGCAGGGATGGGACAGCCAAAAACATTCAGTACTTC. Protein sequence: CASRDGTAKNIQYF.

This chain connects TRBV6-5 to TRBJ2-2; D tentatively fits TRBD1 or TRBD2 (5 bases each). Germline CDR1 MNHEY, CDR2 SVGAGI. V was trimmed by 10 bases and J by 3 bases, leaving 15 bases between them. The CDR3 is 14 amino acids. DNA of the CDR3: TGTGCCATCAGGGTTACCGGGGACACCGGGGAGCTGTTTTTT. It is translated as CAIRVTGDTGELFF.

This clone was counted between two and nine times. The CDR3 DNA follows: TGTGCCAGCAGTGAAGTAGATAATTCACCCCTCCACTTT. This codes for CASSEVDNSPLHF. The V and J genes are TRBV6-1 and TRBJ1-6; D gene unclear. Deletions cut 1 base from V and 5 bases from J, with 3 bases between. This CDR3 has 13 amino acids. Germline V gene lookup returns CDR1 MNHNS and CDR2 SASEGT.

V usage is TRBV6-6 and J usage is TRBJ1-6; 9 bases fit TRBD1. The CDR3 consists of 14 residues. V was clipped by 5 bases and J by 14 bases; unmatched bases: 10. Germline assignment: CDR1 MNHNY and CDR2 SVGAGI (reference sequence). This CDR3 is CASSIEGQGLSLHF. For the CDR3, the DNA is TGTGCCAGCAGTATAGAGGGACAGGGATTATCCCTCCACTTT.

The CDR3, as DNA: TGTGCCAGCAGCACTCGGCCCCGGACAGGTCCCTACGAGCAGTACTTC. Translation gives CASSTRPRTGPYEQYF. The V gene is TRBV21-1, the J gene TRBJ2-7; the table's D call TRBD1 went unverified against the DNA. TRBV21-1 is termed a pseudogene. The length of the CDR3 is 16 residues.

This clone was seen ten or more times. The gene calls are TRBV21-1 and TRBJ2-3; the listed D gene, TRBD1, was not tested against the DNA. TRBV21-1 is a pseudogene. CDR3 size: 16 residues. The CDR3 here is CASSKGRQGSTDTQYF. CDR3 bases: TGTGCCAGCAGCAAAGGACGGCAGGGGAGCACAGATACGCAGTATTTT.

In nucleotides, the CDR3 is TGTGCCAGCAGCCTAACGTCTGAAGCTTTCTTT. This encodes CASSLTSEAFF. J is TRBJ1-1 and V is TRBV7-2, with D unclear. V lost 5 bases and J lost 6, with 7 bases in between. This CDR3 has 11 amino acids. CDR1 and CDR2 from the germline V gene are SGHTA and FQGNSA.

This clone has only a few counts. The CDR3, as DNA: TGTGCCAGCAGCTTACGGATGACGGCTGGAAACACCATATATTTT. Translated: CASSLRMTAGNTIYF. The chain links TRBV7-9 to TRBJ1-3; unclear D gene. Germline V CDR1 and CDR2: SEHNR, FQNEAQ (reference sequence). This CDR3 is built from 15 residues. V was shortened by 2 bases and J by 2 bases, with 10 bases between the two germline ends.

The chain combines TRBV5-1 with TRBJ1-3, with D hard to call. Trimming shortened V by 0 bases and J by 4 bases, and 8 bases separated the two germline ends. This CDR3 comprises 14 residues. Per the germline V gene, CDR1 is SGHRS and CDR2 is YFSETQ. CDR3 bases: TGCGCCAGCAGCTTGGCCGGGAGGGGAAACACCATATATTTT. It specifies CASSLAGRGNTIYF.

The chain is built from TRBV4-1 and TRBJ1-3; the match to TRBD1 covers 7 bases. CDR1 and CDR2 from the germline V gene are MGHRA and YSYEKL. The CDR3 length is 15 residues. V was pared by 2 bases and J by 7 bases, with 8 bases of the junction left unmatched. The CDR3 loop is CASSQTDRRMNTIYF. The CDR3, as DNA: TGCGCCAGCAGCCAAACGGACAGGAGAATGAACACCATATATTTT.

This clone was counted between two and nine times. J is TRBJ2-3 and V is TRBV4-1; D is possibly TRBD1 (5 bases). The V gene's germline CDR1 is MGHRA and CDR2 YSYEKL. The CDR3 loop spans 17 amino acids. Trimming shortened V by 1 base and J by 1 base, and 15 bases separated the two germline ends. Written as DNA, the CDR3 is TGCGCCAGCAGCCAAGGGGTTACAGGCTCCGGCACAGATACGCAGTATTTT. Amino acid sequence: CASSQGVTGSGTDTQYF.

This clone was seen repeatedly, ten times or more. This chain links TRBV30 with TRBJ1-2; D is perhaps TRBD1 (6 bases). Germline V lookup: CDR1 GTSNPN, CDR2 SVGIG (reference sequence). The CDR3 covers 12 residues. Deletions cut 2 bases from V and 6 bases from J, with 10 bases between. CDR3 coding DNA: TGTGCCTGGAGTCGACAGGTCAATGGCTACACCTTC. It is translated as CAWSRQVNGYTF.

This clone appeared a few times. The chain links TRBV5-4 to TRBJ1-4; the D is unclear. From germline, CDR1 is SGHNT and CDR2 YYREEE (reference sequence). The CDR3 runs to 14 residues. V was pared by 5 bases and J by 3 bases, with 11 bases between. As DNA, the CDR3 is TGTGCCAGCAGGACCGGACCTTCTAATGAAAAACTGTTTTTT. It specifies CASRTGPSNEKLFF.

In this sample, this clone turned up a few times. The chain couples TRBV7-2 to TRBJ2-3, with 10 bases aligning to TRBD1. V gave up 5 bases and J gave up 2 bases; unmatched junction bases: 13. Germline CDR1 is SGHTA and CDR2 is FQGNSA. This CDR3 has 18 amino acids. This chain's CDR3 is CASSRAYGTGEITDTQYF. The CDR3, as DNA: TGTGCCAGCAGCCGAGCTTACGGGACAGGGGAAATCACAGATACGCAGTATTTT. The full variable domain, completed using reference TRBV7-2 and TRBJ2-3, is GAGVSQSPSNKVTEKGKDVELRCDPISGHTALYWYRQSLGQGLEFLIYFQGNSAPDKSGLPSDRFSAERTGGSVSTLTIQRTQQEDSAVYLCASSRAYGTGEITDTQYFGPGTRLTVL.

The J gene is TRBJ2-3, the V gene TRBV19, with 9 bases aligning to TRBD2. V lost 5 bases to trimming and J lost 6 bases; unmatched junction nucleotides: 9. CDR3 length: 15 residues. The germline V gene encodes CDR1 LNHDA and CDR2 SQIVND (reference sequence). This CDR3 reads CASSEKRGASDTQYF. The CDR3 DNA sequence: TGTGCCAGTAGTGAGAAGCGGGGGGCGTCGGATACGCAGTATTTT.

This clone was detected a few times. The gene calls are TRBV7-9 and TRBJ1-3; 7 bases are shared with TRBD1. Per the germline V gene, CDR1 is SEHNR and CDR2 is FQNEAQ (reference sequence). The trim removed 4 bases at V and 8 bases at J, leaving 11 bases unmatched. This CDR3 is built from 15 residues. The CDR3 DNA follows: TGTGCCAGCAGCTCCACCGAGACAGGGAGCCACACCATATATTTT. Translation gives CASSSTETGSHTIYF.

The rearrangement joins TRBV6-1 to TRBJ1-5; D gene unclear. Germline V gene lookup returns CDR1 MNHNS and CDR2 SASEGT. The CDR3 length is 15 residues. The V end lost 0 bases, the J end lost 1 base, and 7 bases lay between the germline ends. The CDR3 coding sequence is TGTGCCAGCAGTGAAGCGGGTGAGAGCAATCAGCCCCAGCATTTT. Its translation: CASSEAGESNQPQHF.

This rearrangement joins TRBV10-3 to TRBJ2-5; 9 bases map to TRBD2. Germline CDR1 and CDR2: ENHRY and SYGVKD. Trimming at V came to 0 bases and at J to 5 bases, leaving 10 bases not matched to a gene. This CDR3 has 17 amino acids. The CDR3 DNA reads TGTGCCATCAGTGAGTCGATCTGGCGGGGGGGCCGGGAGACCCAGTACTTC. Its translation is CAISESIWRGGRETQYF.

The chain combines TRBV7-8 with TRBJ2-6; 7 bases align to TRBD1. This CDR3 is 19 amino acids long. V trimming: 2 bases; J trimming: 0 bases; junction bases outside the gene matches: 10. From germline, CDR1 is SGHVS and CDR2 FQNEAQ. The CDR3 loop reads CASSLLLTGLHSGANVLTF. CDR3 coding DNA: TGTGCCAGCAGCTTACTCCTGACAGGGCTACACTCTGGGGCCAACGTCCTGACTTTC.

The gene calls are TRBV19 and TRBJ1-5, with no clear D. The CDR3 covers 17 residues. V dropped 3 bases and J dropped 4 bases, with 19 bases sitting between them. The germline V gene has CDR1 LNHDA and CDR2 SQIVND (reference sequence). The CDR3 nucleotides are TGTGCCAGTAGTATTCGAGAAAGGTTTGGGGATAATCAGCCCCAGCATTTT. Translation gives CASSIRERFGDNQPQHF.

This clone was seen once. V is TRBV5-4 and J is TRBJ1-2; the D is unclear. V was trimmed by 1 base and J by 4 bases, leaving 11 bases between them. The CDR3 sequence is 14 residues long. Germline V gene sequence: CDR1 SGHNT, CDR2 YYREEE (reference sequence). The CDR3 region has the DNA TGTGCCAGCAGCTTGCACGGCAGCTTCTATGGCTACACCTTC. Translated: CASSLHGSFYGYTF.